This T cell receptor (beta chain) was sequenced for a study of T cell responses to AZD1222 COVID-19 vaccine. Overall study results and limits: Increased Spike-specific TCR breadth and depth were observed after two AZD1222 doses.

Between the trimmed V and J ends, which lost 2 bases and 4 bases, there was a span of 14 bases. Germline CDR1 LGHDT, CDR2 YNNKEL (reference sequence). The CDR3 covers 15 residues. Note on this clone: Its antigen is as yet unknown.

Repertoires were generated with immunoSEQ multiplex PCR, while TCRdb's copy carries only in-frame clones and drops some. Here the sample spans about 180,000 clones, roughly 92% being singletons. Sequenced here: peripheral blood, sampled on day 0 of AZD1222 vaccination. The chain is built from TRBV3-1 (or the pseudogene TRBV3-2) and TRBJ1-2; tentatively, D is TRBD1 (6 bases). The receptor was isolated from an adult in good health. CDR3 region: CASSQISQGIYGYTF. Written as DNA, the CDR3 is TGTGCCAGCAGCCAAATTTCCCAGGGGATCTATGGCTACACCTTC.